This T cell receptor (beta chain) was found in a study of blood T cell repertoires in COVID-19 (dated by TCRdb to 2020 to 2021). Concerning the study at large: The collaborator samples originated in the United States, Italy and Spain and spanned the acute and convalescent phases of COVID-19. The prospective study material was composed of cDNA or gDNA derived from T cells, B-cell-depleted T cells, or PBMCs. The dataset comprised deeply sampled blood TCRbeta repertoires from subjects exposed to, actively infected with, or recovered from COVID-19. The repertoires were made available in a free public database intended to serve as a resource for research on the immune response to SARS-CoV-2. Samples came from the ongoing ImmuneRACE study (first 160 participants) plus 1,254 subjects from 6 global collaborators. A de-identified subject ID, COVID-19 status, age in years and sex were almost always included in the sample metadata. HLA class I and class II types, where available, came from metadata supplied by the sample provider rather than from assay-based typing. Summary of the overall study and its limitations: The amount of clinical and demographic metadata varied by source and participant and was provided uncurated.

As to this clone: It has no known antigen specificity. The record has no base qualities; no much larger clone is one base away.

CDR1 LGHNA and CDR2 YSLEER were looked up in the germline V gene. The V end gives up 1 base and the J end 4 bases, leaving 7 bases in the junction not matched to a gene. The CDR3, from cysteine to phenylalanine, totals 17 residues. Kept here is only the CDR3 DNA, which spans 51 bases and is read in frame from base 1. The immunoSEQ Assay, a bias-controlled multiplex PCR, was used to amplify TCRbeta CDR3 regions from genomic DNA. Under the source paper's analysis protocol: Nucleated cell counts per sample were estimated from amplification of reference gene primers within the assay. To quantify the absolute abundance of each unique TCRbeta CDR3 rearrangement, sequence reads were collapsed and filtered. For each sample, productive Simpson clonality was calculated as the square root of Simpson's diversity index across productive rearrangements. Not all clones reach the TCRdb copy of this immuneACCESS table, which keeps in-frame sequences only. Checked studies attribute under half of the gap to unresolved V genes and leave the rest unexplained. V, J and clone size derive from that table, while D and trimming were established from the DNA sequence. This sample comprises 90,000 or so clones, 90% of them detected only once. Clones ranked in the top ten supply about 4.3% of the sample.

The collaborating institutions used their own protocols to collect whole blood in K2EDTA tubes. For TCRbeta analysis, collaborator samples were shipped as frozen whole blood, as isolated PBMCs, or as DNA extracted from either sample type. The sequenced sample consisted of peripheral blood. The rearrangement combines TRBV4-3 with TRBJ2-1, and TRBD2 matches 10 of the central bases. This sequence originates from a woman of 80 years or more with active or convalescent COVID-19. The sequence in DNA is TGCGCCAGCAGCCAAGTGGCTAGCGGGAGTGCATACAATGAGCAGTTCTTC. It encodes CASSQVASGSAYNEQFF.